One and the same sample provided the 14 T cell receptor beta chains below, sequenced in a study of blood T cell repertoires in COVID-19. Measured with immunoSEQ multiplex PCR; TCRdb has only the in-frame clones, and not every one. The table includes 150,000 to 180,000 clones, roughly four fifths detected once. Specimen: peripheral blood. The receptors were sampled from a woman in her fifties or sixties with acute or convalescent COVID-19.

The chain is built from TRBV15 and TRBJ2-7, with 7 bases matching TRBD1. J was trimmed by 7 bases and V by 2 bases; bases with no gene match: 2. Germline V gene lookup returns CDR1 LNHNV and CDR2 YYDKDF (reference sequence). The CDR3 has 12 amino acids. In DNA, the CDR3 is TGTGCCACCAGCAGATCAGGGGGAGAGCAGTACTTC. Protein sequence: CATSRSGGEQYF.

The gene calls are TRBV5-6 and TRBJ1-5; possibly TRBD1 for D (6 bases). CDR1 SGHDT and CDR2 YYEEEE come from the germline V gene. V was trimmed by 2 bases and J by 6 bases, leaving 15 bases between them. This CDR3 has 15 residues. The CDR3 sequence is CASSLGGAGSQPQHF. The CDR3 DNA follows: TGTGCCAGCAGCTTAGGGGGGGCCGGTTCTCAGCCCCAGCATTTT.

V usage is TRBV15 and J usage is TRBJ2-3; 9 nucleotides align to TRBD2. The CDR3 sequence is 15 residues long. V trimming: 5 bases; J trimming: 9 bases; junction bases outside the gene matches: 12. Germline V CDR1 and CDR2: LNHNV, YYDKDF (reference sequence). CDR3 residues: CATSLSGGVVKTQYF. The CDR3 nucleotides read TGTGCCACCAGCCTTAGCGGGGGCGTGGTTAAAACGCAGTATTTT.

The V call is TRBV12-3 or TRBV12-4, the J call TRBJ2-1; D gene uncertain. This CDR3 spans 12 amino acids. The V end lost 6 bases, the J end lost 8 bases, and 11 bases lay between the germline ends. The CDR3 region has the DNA TGTGCCAGCAGCCGACCCCGGGATGAGCAGTTCTTC. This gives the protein CASSRPRDEQFF.

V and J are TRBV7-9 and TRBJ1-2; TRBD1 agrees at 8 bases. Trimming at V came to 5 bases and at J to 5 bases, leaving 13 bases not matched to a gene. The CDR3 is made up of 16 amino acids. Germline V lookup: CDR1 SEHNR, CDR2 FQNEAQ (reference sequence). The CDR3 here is CASSAGRTGRSYGYTF. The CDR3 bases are TGTGCCAGCAGCGCCGGGCGGACAGGGAGAAGTTATGGCTACACCTTC.

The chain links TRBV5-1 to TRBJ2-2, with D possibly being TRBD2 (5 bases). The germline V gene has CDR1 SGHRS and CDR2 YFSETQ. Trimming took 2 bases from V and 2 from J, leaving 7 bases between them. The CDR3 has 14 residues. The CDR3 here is CASSFGDNTGELFF. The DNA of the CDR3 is TGCGCCAGCAGCTTCGGGGATAACACCGGGGAGCTGTTTTTT.

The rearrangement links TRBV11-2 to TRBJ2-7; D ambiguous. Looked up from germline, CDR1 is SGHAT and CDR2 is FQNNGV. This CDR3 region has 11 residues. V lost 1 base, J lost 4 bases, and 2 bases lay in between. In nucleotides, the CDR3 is TGTGCCAGCAGCTTAGCGTACGAGCAGTACTTC. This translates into CASSLAYEQYF.

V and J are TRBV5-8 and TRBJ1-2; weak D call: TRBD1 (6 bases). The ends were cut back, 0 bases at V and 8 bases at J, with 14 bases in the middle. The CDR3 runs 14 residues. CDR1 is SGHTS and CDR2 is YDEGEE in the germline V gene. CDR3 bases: TGTGCCAGCAGCTTGGATACAGGGACTAAGGGCTACACCTTC. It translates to CASSLDTGTKGYTF.

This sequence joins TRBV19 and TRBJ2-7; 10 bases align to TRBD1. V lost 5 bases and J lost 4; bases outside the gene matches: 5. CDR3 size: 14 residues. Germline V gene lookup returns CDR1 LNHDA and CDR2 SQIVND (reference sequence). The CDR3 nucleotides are TGTGCCAGTAGTCGACCGGGACAGGGGTACGAGCAGTACTTC. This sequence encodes CASSRPGQGYEQYF.

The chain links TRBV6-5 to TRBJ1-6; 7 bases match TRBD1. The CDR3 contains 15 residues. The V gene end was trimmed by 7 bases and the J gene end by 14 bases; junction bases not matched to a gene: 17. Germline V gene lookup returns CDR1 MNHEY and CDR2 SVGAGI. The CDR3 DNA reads TGTGCCAGCACCACAGGACAGGCGCCCCGATCAACCCTCCACTTT. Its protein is CASTTGQAPRSTLHF.

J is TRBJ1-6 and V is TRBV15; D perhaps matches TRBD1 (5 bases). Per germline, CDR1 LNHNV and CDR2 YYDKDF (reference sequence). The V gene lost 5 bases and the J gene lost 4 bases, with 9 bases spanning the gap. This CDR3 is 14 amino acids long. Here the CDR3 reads CATSFDSYNSPLHF. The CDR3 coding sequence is TGTGCCACCAGCTTTGACAGTTATAATTCACCCCTCCACTTT.

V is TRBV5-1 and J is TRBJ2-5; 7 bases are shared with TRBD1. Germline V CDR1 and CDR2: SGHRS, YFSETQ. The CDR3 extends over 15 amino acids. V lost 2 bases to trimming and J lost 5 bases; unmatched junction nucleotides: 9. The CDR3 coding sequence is TGCGCCAGCAGCTTCCGAGGGGGCAACGGGGAGACCCAGTACTTC. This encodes CASSFRGGNGETQYF.

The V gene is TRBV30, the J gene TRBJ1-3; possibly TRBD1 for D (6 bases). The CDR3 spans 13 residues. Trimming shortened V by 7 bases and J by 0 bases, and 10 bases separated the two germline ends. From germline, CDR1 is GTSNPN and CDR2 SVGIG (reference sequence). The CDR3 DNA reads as TGTGCCTTCCAGGGGTCCTCTGGAAACACCATATATTTT. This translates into CAFQGSSGNTIYF.

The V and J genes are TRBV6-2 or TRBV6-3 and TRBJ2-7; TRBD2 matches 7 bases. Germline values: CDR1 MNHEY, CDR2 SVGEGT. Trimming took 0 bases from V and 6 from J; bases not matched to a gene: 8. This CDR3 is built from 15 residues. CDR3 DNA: TGTGCCAGCAGTTACTCGAGACGGGGGAGGGTCGAGCAGTACTTC. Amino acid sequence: CASSYSRRGRVEQYF.